This T cell receptor (beta chain) appears in the sequencing data of a study of cytomegalovirus exposure and HLA in healthy donors. A multiplex PCR was run with 60 Vbeta primers and 13 Jbeta primers. Some clones are missing from TCRdb's copy, which holds only in-frame ones; the method was immunoSEQ multiplex PCR. This sample's table reports 100,000 to 150,000 clones. V dropped 4 bases and J dropped 7 bases, with 19 bases sitting between them. Germline V gene sequence: CDR1 SGHTS, CDR2 YDEGEE. CDR3 length: 15 amino acids. Sequencing input: PBMCs. The V gene is TRBV5-8, the J gene TRBJ2-3; D ambiguous. The TCR comes from a man between 35 and 55 years old in good health and CMV-seronegative. The CDR3 bases are TGTGCCAGCAGCGATGGCCCGAATCCTGCCTATACGCAGTATTTT. Translating gives CASSDGPNPAYTQYF.